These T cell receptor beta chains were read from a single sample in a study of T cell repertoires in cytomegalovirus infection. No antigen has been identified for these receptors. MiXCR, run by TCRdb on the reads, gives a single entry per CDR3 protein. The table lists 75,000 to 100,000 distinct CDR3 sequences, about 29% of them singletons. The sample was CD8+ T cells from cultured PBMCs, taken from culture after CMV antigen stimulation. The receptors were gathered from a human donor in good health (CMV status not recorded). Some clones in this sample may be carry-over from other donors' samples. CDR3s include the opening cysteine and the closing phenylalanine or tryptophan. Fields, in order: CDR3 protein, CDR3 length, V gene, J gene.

CASGPPNQPQHF	12	TRBV7-9	TRBJ1-5
CSATPGLTGELFF	13	TRBV20-1	TRBJ2-2
CASSTTGDGEPQHF	14	TRBV27	TRBJ1-5
CASSLGGTSEFF	12	TRBV5-1	TRBJ2-1
CASSLFAPGTGDSSPLHF	18	TRBV27	TRBJ1-6
CASSPRDTNNEQFF	14	TRBV11-2	TRBJ2-1
CASSLAISRETDNEKLFF	18	TRBV7-4	TRBJ1-4
CASRTTPGGYTF	12	TRBV12-3/TRBV12-4	TRBJ1-2
CAISEKGPETQYF	13	TRBV10-3	TRBJ2-5
CASSYSLASGNTIYF	15	TRBV6-5	TRBJ1-3
CASSQGVGDTQYF	13	TRBV4-1	TRBJ2-3
CASRLVTGVGYTF	13	TRBV6-5	TRBJ1-2
CASSGAGQSNQPQHF	15	TRBV2	TRBJ1-5
CASSLADFFYEQYF	14	TRBV7-2	TRBJ2-7